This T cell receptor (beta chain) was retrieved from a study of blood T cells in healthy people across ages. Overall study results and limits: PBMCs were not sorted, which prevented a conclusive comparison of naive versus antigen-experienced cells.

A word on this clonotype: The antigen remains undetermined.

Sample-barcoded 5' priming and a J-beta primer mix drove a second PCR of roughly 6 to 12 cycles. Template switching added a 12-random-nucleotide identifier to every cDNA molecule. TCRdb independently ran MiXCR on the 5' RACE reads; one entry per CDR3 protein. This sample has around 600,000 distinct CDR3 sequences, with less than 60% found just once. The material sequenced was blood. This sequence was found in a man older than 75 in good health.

The CDR3 region has the DNA TGTGCCAGCACAGATGGACTCCTGAACACTGAAGCTTTCTTT. Amino acids: CASTDGLLNTEAFF. This chain connects TRBV2 to TRBJ1-1; D not certain. Germline-derived CDR1 and CDR2 are SNHLY and FYNNEI. V gave up 7 bases and J gave up 0 bases, with 12 bases separating them. This CDR3 comprises 14 residues.